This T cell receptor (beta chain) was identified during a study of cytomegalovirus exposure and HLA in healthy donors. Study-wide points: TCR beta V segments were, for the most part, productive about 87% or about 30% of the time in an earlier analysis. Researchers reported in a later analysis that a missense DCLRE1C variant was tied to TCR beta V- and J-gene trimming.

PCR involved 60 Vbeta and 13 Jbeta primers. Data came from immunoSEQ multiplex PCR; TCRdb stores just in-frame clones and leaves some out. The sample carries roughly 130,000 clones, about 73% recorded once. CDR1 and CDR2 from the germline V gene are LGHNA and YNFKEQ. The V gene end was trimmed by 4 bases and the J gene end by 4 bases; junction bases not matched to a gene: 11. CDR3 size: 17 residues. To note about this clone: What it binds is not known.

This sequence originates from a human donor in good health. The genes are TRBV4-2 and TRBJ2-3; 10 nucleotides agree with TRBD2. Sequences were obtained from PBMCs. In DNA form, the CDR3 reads TGTGCCAGCAGCCGGGAACTAGCGGGGCGGGCAGCAGATACGCAGTATTTT. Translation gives CASSRELAGRAADTQYF.